Shown below are 28 T cell receptor beta chains from a single sample sequenced in a study of blood T cell repertoires in COVID-19. Some clones are missing from TCRdb's copy, which holds only in-frame ones; the method was immunoSEQ multiplex PCR. Of under 500,000 clones listed, 70% to 90% were seen once; the top ten hold about 2.1%. Sequenced material: PBMCs or T cells enriched from blood (not recorded which). The source is a woman under 30 with acute COVID-19.

V and J are TRBV7-2 and TRBJ2-7, with 11 bases fitting TRBD2. The CDR3 covers 17 residues. With V trimmed by 5 bases and J by 9 bases, 18 bases remained unmatched. Germline V CDR1 and CDR2: SGHTA, FQGNSA. The CDR3 DNA sequence: TGTGCCAGCAGCCCACGGGGACTAGCGGCGCACATAGGGGGGCAGTACTTC. Translating gives CASSPRGLAAHIGGQYF. The whole variable domain, remainder taken from reference TRBV7-2 and TRBJ2-7, is GAGVSQSPSNKVTEKGKDVELRCDPISGHTALYWYRQSLGQGLEFLIYFQGNSAPDKSGLPSDRFSAERTGGSVSTLTIQRTQQEDSAVYLCASSPRGLAAHIGGQYFGPGTRLTVT.

The rearrangement uses TRBV19 and TRBJ1-3; tentatively, D is TRBD1 (5 bases). The V end lost 3 bases, the J end lost 2 bases, and 8 bases lay between the germline ends. CDR1 is LNHDA, CDR2 SQIVND, per germline (reference sequence). There are 14 residues in the CDR3. The CDR3 DNA reads as TGTGCCAGTAGTATCGGGGGACCTGGAAACACCATATATTTT. Encoded protein: CASSIGGPGNTIYF.

This clone was counted once. The chain is built from TRBV7-9 and TRBJ1-6; possibly TRBD1 for D (5 bases). CDR3 length equals 15 residues. Germline V gene lookup returns CDR1 SEHNR and CDR2 FQNEAQ (reference sequence). V was trimmed by 5 bases and J by 5 bases, leaving 13 bases between them. The CDR3, as DNA: TGTGCCAGCAGCGCCTCGGACAACAATAATTCACCCCTCCACTTT. It encodes CASSASDNNNSPLHF.

This sequence joins TRBV7-6 and TRBJ2-1; no reliable D call. V was trimmed by 1 base and J by 0 bases, leaving 13 bases between them. The length of the CDR3 is 17 residues. Germline V lookup: CDR1 SGHVS, CDR2 FNYEAQ. The CDR3 DNA sequence: TGTGCCAGCAGCTTAGTCCCAGTATCGGGCTCCTACAATGAGCAGTTCTTC. This sequence encodes CASSLVPVSGSYNEQFF. Full variable domain (outside the CDR3, taken from reference TRBV7-6 and TRBJ2-1): GAGVSQSPRYKVTKRGQDVALRCDPISGHVSLYWYRQALGQGPEFLTYFNYEAQQDKSGLPNDRFSAERPEGSISTLTIQRTEQRDSAMYRCASSLVPVSGSYNEQFFGPGTRLTVL.

V gene TRBV15 combines with J gene TRBJ1-5; D is unclear. The germline V gene encodes CDR1 LNHNV and CDR2 YYDKDF (reference sequence). The CDR3 contains 14 residues. V dropped 6 bases and J dropped 6 bases, with 15 bases sitting between them. The CDR3 region is CATSGYSISQPQHF. Here the CDR3 DNA reads TGTGCCACCAGTGGGTACAGTATTAGTCAGCCCCAGCATTTT.

This clone was counted a single time. The chain recombines TRBV9 with TRBJ2-2; 7 bases are shared with TRBD1. Looked up from germline, CDR1 is SGDLS and CDR2 is YYNGEE. This CDR3 is built from 14 residues. With 6 bases clipped from V and 4 bases from J, the junction kept 6 bases outside the gene matches. As DNA, the CDR3 is TGTGCCAGCACCCCGGGACAGATCACCGGGGAGCTGTTTTTT. Translation gives CASTPGQITGELFF.

The V and J genes are TRBV10-2 and TRBJ2-7; 8 bases fit TRBD1. The V gene end was trimmed by 6 bases and the J gene end by 5 bases; junction bases not matched to a gene: 3. The germline V gene has CDR1 WSHSY and CDR2 SAAADI. This CDR3 comprises 12 residues. CDR3 bases: TGCGCCAGCAGGGACAGGGAGGACGAGCAGTACTTC. This encodes CASRDREDEQYF.

For the CDR3, the DNA is TGTGCCAGCAGTGAACAGGGGGCCTATGAGCAGTTCTTC. Its translation: CASSEQGAYEQFF. The V and J genes are TRBV2 and TRBJ2-1, with 8 bases fitting TRBD1. Germline V gene data show CDR1 as SNHLY and CDR2 as FYNNEI. This CDR3 contains 13 residues. The junction had 2 bases not matched to a gene; V was cut back by 2 bases and J by 8 bases.

The V gene is TRBV12-3 or TRBV12-4, the J gene TRBJ2-7; TRBD2 matches at 11 bases. The CDR3 totals 13 residues. After removal of 9 bases from V and 2 bases from J, the junction contained 3 bases not matched to a gene. CDR3 nucleotide sequence: TGTGCCAGTGGGACTAGCGGAACCTACGAGCAGTACTTC. Its translation is CASGTSGTYEQYF.

The chain links TRBV27 to TRBJ2-4; D not certain. Germline assignment: CDR1 MNHEY and CDR2 SMNVEV (reference sequence). V was pared by 6 bases and J by 8 bases, with 20 bases between. The CDR3 loop spans 15 amino acids. The CDR3 region has the DNA TGTGCCAGCAGAGAAACCCAGGCCGCGTGGGACATTCAGTACTTC. Translating gives CASRETQAAWDIQYF.

This clone is a singleton in its sample. The rearrangement links TRBV5-5 to TRBJ1-4, with 7 bases lining up with TRBD1. The CDR3 runs to 14 residues. The J segment lost 5 bases and the V segment lost 4 bases, leaving 5 bases of the junction unmatched. Germline CDR1 and CDR2: SGHKS and YYEKEE (reference sequence). CDR3: CASSPGTDNEKLFF. CDR3 bases: TGTGCCAGCAGCCCTGGGACAGACAATGAAAAACTGTTTTTT.

In its sample, this clone was seen a few times. V is TRBV5-1 and J is TRBJ2-2; possible D gene TRBD1, 5 bases. Trimming left V 0 bases short and J 0 bases short, with 9 bases between. Germline V gene lookup returns CDR1 SGHRS and CDR2 YFSETQ. CDR3 length equals 16 residues. DNA of the CDR3: TGCGCCAGCAGCTTGGTGGGCAGGGCGAACACCGGGGAGCTGTTTTTT. This codes for CASSLVGRANTGELFF.

The genes are TRBV2 and TRBJ2-1, with D possibly matching TRBD2 (5 bases). CDR3 size: 16 residues. CDR1 and CDR2 (germline): SNHLY, FYNNEI. V lost 4 bases to trimming and J lost 9 bases, with 22 bases between them. In DNA form, the CDR3 reads TGTGCCAGCAGTGTATCGCCCCACGAAAGCGGCGCTGAGCAGTTCTTC. Its protein is CASSVSPHESGAEQFF.

The gene calls are TRBV7-9 and TRBJ2-7; 8 nucleotides line up with TRBD1. The V gene end was trimmed by 7 bases and the J gene end by 3 bases; junction bases not matched to a gene: 11. The CDR3 covers 15 residues. Germline-derived CDR1 and CDR2 are SEHNR and FQNEAQ (reference sequence). CDR3 sequence: CASTPGDRPFYEQYF. CDR3 DNA: TGTGCCAGCACCCCAGGGGACAGGCCCTTCTACGAGCAGTACTTC.

The J gene is TRBJ1-1, the V gene TRBV2, with 8 nucleotides matching TRBD1. The J segment lost 5 bases and the V segment lost 9 bases, leaving 11 bases of the junction unmatched. The CDR3 consists of 14 residues. Germline assignment: CDR1 SNHLY and CDR2 FYNNEI. The CDR3 here is CASDPTGVGTEAFF. The DNA for the CDR3 is TGTGCCAGTGACCCGACAGGGGTAGGGACTGAAGCTTTCTTT.

As DNA, the CDR3 is TGTGCCAGCAGCCCTAGCGGGGCGAACACCGGGGAGCTGTTTTTT. Translating it yields CASSPSGANTGELFF. The chain carries TRBV11-3 and TRBJ2-2, with 9 bases lining up with TRBD2. The ends lost 5 bases at V and 0 bases at J; junction bases unmatched: 1. CDR3 length: 15 amino acids. Germline-derived CDR1 and CDR2 are SGHNT and YENEEA.

This clone was seen just once. V gene TRBV11-3 combines with J gene TRBJ2-1, with D perhaps TRBD2 (6 bases). The CDR3 is 13 amino acids. The ends were cut back, 2 bases at V and 6 bases at J, with 8 bases in the middle. Germline-derived CDR1 and CDR2 are SGHNT and YENEEA. The CDR3: CASSLHGSNEQFF. The CDR3 DNA follows: TGTGCCAGCAGCTTACACGGGAGCAATGAGCAGTTCTTC.

V and J are TRBV7-9 and TRBJ1-2, with no clear D. The germline CDR1 and CDR2 sequences are SEHNR and FQNEAQ (reference sequence). Trimming removed 5 bases from V and 2 bases from J, with 9 bases in between. This CDR3 comprises 13 residues. DNA of the CDR3: TGTGCCAGCAGCGCGGAACCGAACTATGGCTACACCTTC. Its protein is CASSAEPNYGYTF.

DNA of the CDR3: TGTGCCAGCAGCTCCGGGACAGGGGCCTACGAGCAGTACTTC. Translating it yields CASSSGTGAYEQYF. V is TRBV5-8 and J is TRBJ2-7; TRBD1 matches at 10 bases. Germline assignment: CDR1 SGHTS and CDR2 YDEGEE. The CDR3 is 14 amino acids. V trimming: 3 bases; J trimming: 2 bases; junction bases outside the gene matches: 2. The variable domain in full, completed from reference TRBV5-8 and TRBJ2-7, reads EAGVTQSPTHLIKTRGQQATLRCSPISGHTSVYWYQQALGLGLQFLLWYDEGEERNRGNFPPRFSGRQFPNYSSELNVNALELEDSALYLCASSSGTGAYEQYFGPGTRLTVT.

V and J are TRBV29-1 and TRBJ1-3; maybe TRBD1 (6 bases). The V gene lost 4 bases and the J gene lost 4 bases, with 11 bases spanning the gap. Germline lookup yields CDR1 SQVTM and CDR2 ANQGSEA. The CDR3 runs to 13 residues. This chain's CDR3 is CSVGGGEGNTIYF. The CDR3 nucleotides read TGCAGCGTTGGTGGGGGCGAGGGAAACACCATATATTTT.

The V call is TRBV7-9, the J call TRBJ1-1; TRBD1 aligns across 7 bases. Germline values: CDR1 SEHNR, CDR2 FQNEAQ (reference sequence). Trimming removed 5 bases from V and 11 bases from J; junction bases left unmatched: 5. The CDR3 sequence is 11 residues long. The chain's CDR3 is CASSQGTVAFF. Here the CDR3 DNA reads TGTGCCAGCAGCCAAGGGACAGTGGCTTTCTTT.

The chain recombines TRBV7-9 with TRBJ2-5, with 11 bases matching TRBD1. V was clipped by 4 bases and J by 5 bases; unmatched bases: 9. This CDR3 comprises 16 residues. CDR1 is SEHNR, CDR2 FQNEAQ, per germline (reference sequence). The CDR3: CASSSPGQGVWETQYF. The CDR3, as DNA: TGTGCCAGCAGCTCCCCGGGACAGGGGGTATGGGAGACCCAGTACTTC.

The V gene is TRBV18, the J gene TRBJ1-1, with D hard to call. Deletions cut 4 bases from V and 3 bases from J, with 6 bases between. There are 12 residues in the CDR3. Germline CDR1 is KGHSH and CDR2 is LQKENI. CDR3 in amino acids: CASSHDYTEAFF. The CDR3 region has the DNA TGTGCCAGCTCACATGACTACACTGAAGCTTTCTTT.

The chain couples TRBV14 to TRBJ2-3; 9 bases map to TRBD2. CDR3 length: 19 amino acids. Germline CDR1 reads SGHDN; CDR2 reads FVKESK. V dropped 1 base and J dropped 1; count of bases not matched to a gene: 12. CDR3 sequence reads: CASSQGGSSGASGTDTQYF. In nucleotides, the CDR3 is TGTGCCAGCAGCCAAGGAGGGTCTAGCGGGGCCTCGGGCACAGATACGCAGTATTTT.

This chain links TRBV6-1 with TRBJ2-7, with D possibly matching TRBD1 (6 bases). Deletions cut 3 bases from V and 0 bases from J, with 9 bases between. Germline values: CDR1 MNHNS, CDR2 SASEGT. This CDR3 is 14 amino acids long. CDR3 nucleotides: TGTGCCAGCAGTGAGGGACAAATCTCCTACGAGCAGTACTTC. It yields the protein CASSEGQISYEQYF.

In DNA, the CDR3 is TGTGCCAGCAGTAAGACAGGGTACGGAAACACTGAAGCTTTCTTT. Amino acids: CASSKTGYGNTEAFF. The chain carries TRBV27 and TRBJ1-1; 7 bases agree with TRBD1. The CDR3 is 15 amino acids. CDR1 and CDR2 from the germline V gene are MNHEY and SMNVEV (reference sequence). J gave up 2 bases and V 5 bases, and 8 bases lay outside the gene matches.

V gene TRBV18 combines with J gene TRBJ1-2, with D possibly being TRBD1 (5 bases). The V end was cut by 3 bases, the J end by 3 bases, with 11 bases between. CDR1 KGHSH and CDR2 LQKENI come from the germline V gene. The CDR3 extends over 14 amino acids. Here the CDR3 DNA reads TGTGCCAGCTCACCTGGGGGGTACCACTATGGCTACACCTTC. This gives the protein CASSPGGYHYGYTF.

V is TRBV3-1 (or the pseudogene TRBV3-2) and J is TRBJ2-2, with 7 positions matching TRBD1. There are 16 residues in the CDR3. Per germline, CDR1 LGHDT and CDR2 YNNKEL (reference sequence). After removal of 4 bases from V and 3 bases from J, the junction contained 8 bases not matched to a gene. For the CDR3, the DNA is TGTGCCAGCAGCCCTATAGGACAGGAGGACACCGGGGAGCTGTTTTTT. This codes for CASSPIGQEDTGELFF.